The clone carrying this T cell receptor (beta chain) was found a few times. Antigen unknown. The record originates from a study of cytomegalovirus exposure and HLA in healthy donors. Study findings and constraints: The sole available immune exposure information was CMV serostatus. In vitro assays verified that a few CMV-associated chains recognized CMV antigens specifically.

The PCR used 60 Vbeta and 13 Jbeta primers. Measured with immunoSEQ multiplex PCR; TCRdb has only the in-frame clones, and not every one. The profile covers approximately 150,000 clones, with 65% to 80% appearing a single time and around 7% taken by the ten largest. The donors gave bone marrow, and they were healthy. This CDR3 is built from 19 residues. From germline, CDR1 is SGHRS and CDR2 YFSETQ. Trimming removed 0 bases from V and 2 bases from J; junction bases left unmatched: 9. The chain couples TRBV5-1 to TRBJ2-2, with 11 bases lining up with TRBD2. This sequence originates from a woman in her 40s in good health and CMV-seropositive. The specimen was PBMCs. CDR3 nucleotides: TGCGCCAGCAGCTTGGCCTATGTCCTAGCGGGGGGAAACACCGGGGAGCTGTTTTTT. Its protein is CASSLAYVLAGGNTGELFF.